Listed here are 9 T cell receptor beta chains from one sample, sequenced in a study of CD8 T cells in ankylosing spondylitis (dated by TCRdb to 2016 to 2017). The library was prepared using 5' RACE. The run used an Illumina HiSeq 2500. The raw public reads went through TCRdb reprocessing: fastp at Q25, MiXCR clone calling, in-frame beta chains kept. Merged by CDR3 protein, the rows form single entries marked with the most common genes and DNA. The sample table records 190,000 or so distinct CDR3 sequences; 10% to 15% of these occur just once. 15% to 20% of the sample goes to the ten largest clones. The sequenced material came from blood, either unsorted or a sorted T cell fraction (not recorded which). All receptors come from a male donor with ankylosing spondylitis or in good health (not recorded which).

V and J are TRBV12-3 or TRBV12-4 and TRBJ2-1, with unresolved D. This CDR3 comprises 12 residues. The V gene lost 6 bases and the J gene lost 9 bases, with 12 bases spanning the gap. CDR3 loop: CASSYTMSEQFF. The CDR3 DNA reads as TGTGCCAGCAGCTACACTATGAGTGAGCAGTTCTTC.

Only a few counts were recorded for this clonotype. The gene calls are TRBV6-2 or TRBV6-3 and TRBJ1-6; 8 nucleotides match TRBD1. V trimming: 6 bases; J trimming: 7 bases; junction bases outside the gene matches: 8. Germline values: CDR1 MNHEY, CDR2 SVGEGT. This CDR3 is built from 15 residues. The CDR3 region is CASSYSTGDNSPLHF. CDR3 bases: TGTGCCAGCAGCTATTCGACAGGGGACAATTCACCCCTCCACTTT.

This clonotype was detected only a few times. The rearrangement joins TRBV27 to TRBJ2-5, with D tentatively TRBD1 (6 bases). CDR1 MNHEY and CDR2 SMNVEV come from the germline V gene (reference sequence). The CDR3 consists of 15 residues. V was trimmed by 0 bases and J by 7 bases, leaving 15 bases between them. CDR3 residues: CASSLSSGAPGTQYF. The CDR3, as DNA: TGTGCCAGCAGTTTATCGTCAGGGGCCCCCGGGACCCAGTACTTC.

The chain is built from TRBV19 and TRBJ2-1; D may correspond to TRBD1 or TRBD2 (5 bases each). The V end lost 3 bases, the J end lost 6 bases, and 18 bases lay between the germline ends. There are 16 residues in the CDR3. In germline, CDR1 is LNHDA, CDR2 SQIVND (reference sequence). The CDR3 loop reads CASSIATLGDLNEQFF. DNA for the CDR3: TGTGCCAGTAGTATCGCCACCTTGGGGGACCTCAATGAGCAGTTCTTC. The variable domain in full, completed from reference TRBV19 and TRBJ2-1, reads DGGITQSPKYLFRKEGQNVTLSCEQNLNHDAMYWYRQDPGQGLRLIYYSQIVNDFQKGDIAEGYSVSREKKESFPLTVTSAQKNPTAFYLCASSIATLGDLNEQFFGPGTRLTVL.

The chain combines TRBV9 with TRBJ2-7; weak D call: TRBD1 (5 bases). The germline gives CDR1 SGDLS, CDR2 YYNGEE. The CDR3 covers 15 residues. The V end lost 0 bases, the J end lost 5 bases, and 15 bases lay between the germline ends. CDR3 loop: CASSVAARGIDEQYF. CDR3 coding DNA: TGTGCCAGCAGCGTAGCCGCAAGGGGCATCGACGAGCAGTACTTC.

This clonotype was detected a few times. V gene TRBV11-2 combines with J gene TRBJ2-5; 9 bases match TRBD2. The CDR3 spans 17 residues. From germline, CDR1 is SGHAT and CDR2 FQNNGV. V shed 6 bases and J 0 bases; nucleotides not matched to a gene: 11. The CDR3 is CASRQEPGLADQETQYF. CDR3 bases: TGTGCCAGCAGGCAAGAACCGGGACTAGCAGACCAAGAGACCCAGTACTTC.

The V call is TRBV6-5, the J call TRBJ1-1; D is uncertain. The germline V gene has CDR1 MNHEY and CDR2 SVGAGI. V was clipped by 2 bases and J by 8 bases, with 9 bases between them. The CDR3 runs 12 residues. CDR3 in DNA: TGTGCCAGCAGTTACCCGGGTCGGGAAGCTTTCTTT. It yields the protein CASSYPGREAFF.

This clonotype showed up just a few times. The chain links TRBV5-1 to TRBJ1-2, with 7 bases matching TRBD1. CDR3 length equals 13 residues. The germline V gene encodes CDR1 SGHRS and CDR2 YFSETQ. V was clipped by 5 bases and J by 3 bases; unmatched bases: 4. The CDR3 DNA is TGCGCCAGCAGGACAGGGTTTGACTATGGCTACACCTTC. It yields the protein CASRTGFDYGYTF.

This clonotype was found a few times. The genes are TRBV20-1 and TRBJ2-1, with D perhaps being TRBD1 or TRBD2 (5 bases each). There are 15 residues in the CDR3. V lost 4 bases, J lost 4 bases, and 17 bases lay in between. Germline CDR1 DFQATT, CDR2 SNEGSKA (reference sequence). CDR3 nucleotide sequence: TGCAGTGCTACGGCCCCGGGACGGCTATACAATGAGCAGTTCTTC. It encodes CSATAPGRLYNEQFF.